This T cell receptor (beta chain) appears in the sequencing data of a study of low-dose radiotherapy and immunotherapy resistance in tumors (dated by TCRdb to 2021 to 2024). Regarding the study in general: In Cohort 1, 0.5 Gy per fraction was delivered every 2 weeks, and a total PTV dose of 6.5 Gy was prescribed. Patients in Cohort 2 were given 1 Gy per fraction every two weeks, for a total of 13 Gy across 26 weeks. Patients were given nivolumab as a 240 mg flat dose every two weeks and ipilimumab at 1 mg/kg every six weeks, with both drugs delivered intravenously. Cyclophosphamide 200 mg/m2 was given intravenously every two weeks, one day before each radiation and immunotherapy administration. Patients took aspirin 300 mg orally once daily for four cycles, starting on cycle 1 day 1. Randomization of trial participants into treatment groups was not performed. Eight patients were included in the translational analysis: three from the first dose cohort and the first five from the second dose cohort.

The time point label corresponds to: after trial treatment. This sample's treatment or condition label indicates: LDRT plus nivolumab, ipilimumab, low-dose cyclophosphamide and aspirin (RACIN trial). The donors came from RACIN, which was a single-arm phase I dose-escalation trial that paired nivolumab and ipilimumab with aspirin, low-dose cyclophosphamide and low-dose radiotherapy. Patients were eligible if they had advanced solid tumors that were TIL-negative. This clonotype was found many times. It lacks a known antigen. Within one base of it there is no much larger clone, and no base qualities were kept. The instrument given in TCRdb is Illumina HiSeq 2500. Superscript III and a set of TRAV- and TRBV-specific primers were used to synthesize first-strand cDNA, so that both TCRalpha and TCRbeta chains were covered. TCRs were amplified with Phusion for approximately 21 PCR cycles, with a constant-region primer paired with the adapter attached to the V primers. The MessageAmp II aRNA Amplification Kit was used to amplify the isolated mRNA, with in vitro transcription run for approximately 15 hours at 37 degrees C. The Dynabeads mRNA DIRECT Purification Kit was used to isolate mRNA for TCR sequencing. Indexed Illumina adapters were added in a second Phusion PCR of 25 cycles, after which AMPure XP beads were used to purify the products. The paper's processing steps were these. Custom Perl scripts pooled TCR sequences encoding the same protein, removed out-of-frame sequences and computed each clonotype's abundance. The analysis excluded TCR sequences that were supported by just one read. The metrics used to describe the repertoires included Shannon entropy, Gini index, clonality, richness, and the frequency of TCRs shared between repertoires. TCRdb ran its own pipeline on the public reads, namely fastp trimming at Q25 and MiXCR clone calling, and kept in-frame beta chains. Every CDR3 protein is listed once, alongside the most common genes and DNA of its rows. These V and J calls are TCRdb output, not the study's own analysis. For this sample there are tens of thousands of distinct CDR3 sequences; 20% to 25% appear just once. Roughly 12% of the sample rests with the top ten.

The junction shows trimming of 8 bases on V and 4 bases on J, plus 21 bases between the germline ends. Reading from cysteine to phenylalanine, the CDR3 counts 15 amino acids. The CDR3 DNA has 45 bases and is translated from base 1. CDR1 and CDR2 are drawn from the germline V gene: MNHEY, SVGEGT. The sequence is built from TRBV6-2 or TRBV6-3 and TRBJ2-7; the D region may be TRBD1 or TRBD2, each matching 5 bases equally. The TCR was taken from a female donor with ovarian cancer. Sequencing used PBMCs, obtained after low-dose radiotherapy plus immunotherapy. CDR3 reads: CASFKGPMGIYEQYF. At the DNA level, the sequence is TGTGCCAGCTTTAAGGGACCTATGGGGATTTACGAGCAGTACTTC.